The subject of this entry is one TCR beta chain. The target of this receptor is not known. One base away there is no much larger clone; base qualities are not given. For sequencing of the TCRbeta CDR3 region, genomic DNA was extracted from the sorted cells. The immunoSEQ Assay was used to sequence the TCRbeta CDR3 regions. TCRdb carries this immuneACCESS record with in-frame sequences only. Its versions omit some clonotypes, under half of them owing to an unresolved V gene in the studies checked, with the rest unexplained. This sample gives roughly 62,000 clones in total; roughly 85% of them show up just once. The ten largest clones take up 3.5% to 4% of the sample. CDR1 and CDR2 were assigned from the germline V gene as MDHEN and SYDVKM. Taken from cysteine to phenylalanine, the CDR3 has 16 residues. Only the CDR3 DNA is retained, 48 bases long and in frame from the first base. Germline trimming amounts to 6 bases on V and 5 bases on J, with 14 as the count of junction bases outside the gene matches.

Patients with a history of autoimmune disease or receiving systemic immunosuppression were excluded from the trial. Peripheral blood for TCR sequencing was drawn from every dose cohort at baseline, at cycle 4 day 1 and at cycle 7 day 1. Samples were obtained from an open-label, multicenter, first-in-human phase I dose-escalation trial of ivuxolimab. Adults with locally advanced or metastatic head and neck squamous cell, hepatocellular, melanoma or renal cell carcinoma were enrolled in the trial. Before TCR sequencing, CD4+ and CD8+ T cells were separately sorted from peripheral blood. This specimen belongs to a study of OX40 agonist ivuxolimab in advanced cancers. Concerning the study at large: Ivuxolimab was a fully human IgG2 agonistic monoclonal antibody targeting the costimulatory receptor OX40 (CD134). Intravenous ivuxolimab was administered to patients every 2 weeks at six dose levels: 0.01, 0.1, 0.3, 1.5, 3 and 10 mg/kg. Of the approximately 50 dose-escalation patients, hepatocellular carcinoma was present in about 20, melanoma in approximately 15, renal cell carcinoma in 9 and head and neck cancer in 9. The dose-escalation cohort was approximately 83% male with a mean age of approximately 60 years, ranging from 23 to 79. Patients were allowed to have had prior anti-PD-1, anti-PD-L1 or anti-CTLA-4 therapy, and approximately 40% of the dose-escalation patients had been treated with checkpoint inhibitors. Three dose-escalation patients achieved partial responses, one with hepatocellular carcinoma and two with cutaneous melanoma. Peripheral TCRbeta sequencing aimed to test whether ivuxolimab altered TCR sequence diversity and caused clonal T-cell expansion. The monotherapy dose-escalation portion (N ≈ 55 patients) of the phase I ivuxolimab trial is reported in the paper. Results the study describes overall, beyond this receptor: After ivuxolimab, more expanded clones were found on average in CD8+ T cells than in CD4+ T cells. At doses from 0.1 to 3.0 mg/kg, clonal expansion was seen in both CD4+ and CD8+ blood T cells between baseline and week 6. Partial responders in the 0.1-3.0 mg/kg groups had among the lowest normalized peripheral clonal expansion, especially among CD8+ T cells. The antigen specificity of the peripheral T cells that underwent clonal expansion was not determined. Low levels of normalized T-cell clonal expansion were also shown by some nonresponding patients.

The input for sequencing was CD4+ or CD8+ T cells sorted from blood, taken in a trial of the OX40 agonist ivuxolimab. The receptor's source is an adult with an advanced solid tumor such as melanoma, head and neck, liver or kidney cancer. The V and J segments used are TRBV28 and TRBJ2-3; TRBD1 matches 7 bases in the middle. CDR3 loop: CASRPWGQLSGDTQYF. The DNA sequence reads TGTGCCAGCAGGCCCTGGGGACAGCTTAGTGGAGATACGCAGTATTTT.